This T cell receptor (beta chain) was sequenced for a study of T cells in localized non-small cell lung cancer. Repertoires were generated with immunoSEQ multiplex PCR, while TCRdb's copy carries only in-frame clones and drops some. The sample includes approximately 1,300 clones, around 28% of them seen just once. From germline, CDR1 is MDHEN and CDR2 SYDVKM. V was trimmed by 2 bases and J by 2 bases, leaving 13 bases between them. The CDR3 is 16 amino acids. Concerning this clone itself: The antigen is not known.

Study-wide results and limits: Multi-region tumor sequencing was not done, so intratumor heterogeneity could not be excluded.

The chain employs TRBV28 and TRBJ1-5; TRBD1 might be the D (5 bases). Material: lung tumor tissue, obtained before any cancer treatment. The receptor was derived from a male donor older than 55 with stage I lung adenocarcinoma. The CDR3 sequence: CASSLPLSGRNQPQHF. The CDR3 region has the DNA TGTGCCAGCAGTTTACCTCTGTCAGGGCGCAATCAGCCCCAGCATTTT.